One sample yielded the 5 T cell receptor beta chains listed below, sequenced in a study of T-cell memory formation after mild COVID-19. Each CDR3 protein gets one entry after TCRdb re-called the 5' RACE reads with MiXCR. The table records a few hundred thousand distinct CDR3 sequences, approximately 22% of them present only once. Input material: PBMCs or a T cell subset sorted from them (not recorded which). The receptor source for this set is a young man who had mild COVID-19 (a few samples of this study predate the infection). Cell type and time point are not known.

A few counts support this clonotype. The genes are TRBV2 and TRBJ2-2, with D hard to call. The germline CDR1 and CDR2 sequences are SNHLY and FYNNEI. The length of the CDR3 is 13 residues. Deletions cut 5 bases from V and 1 base from J, with 5 bases between. The CDR3 coding sequence is TGTGCCAGCAGTAAGGAGAACACCGGGGAGCTGTTTTTT. Its protein product is CASSKENTGELFF. The complete variable domain, with remaining parts taken from reference TRBV2 and TRBJ2-2, reads EPEVTQTPSHQVTQMGQEVILRCVPISNHLYFYWYRQILGQKVEFLVSFYNNEISEKSEIFDDQFSVERPDGSNFTLKIRSTKLEDSAMYFCASSKENTGELFFGEGSRLTVL.

V gene TRBV7-2 combines with J gene TRBJ2-7; 7 bases line up with TRBD1. Germline CDR1 SGHTA, CDR2 FQGNSA. Trimming at V came to 2 bases and at J to 2 bases, leaving 6 bases not matched to a gene. The CDR3 has 15 residues. The CDR3 DNA is TGTGCCAGCAGCTTACGTCGGGACAGAGCCTACGAGCAGTACTTC. It yields the protein CASSLRRDRAYEQYF. Complete variable domain (other parts from reference TRBV7-2 and TRBJ2-7): GAGVSQSPSNKVTEKGKDVELRCDPISGHTALYWYRQSLGQGLEFLIYFQGNSAPDKSGLPSDRFSAERTGGSVSTLTIQRTQQEDSAVYLCASSLRRDRAYEQYFGPGTRLTVT.

This clonotype showed up just a few times. The genes are TRBV4-1 and TRBJ2-3; 7 bases are shared with TRBD2. The CDR3 length is 15 residues. Germline loops: CDR1 MGHRA, CDR2 YSYEKL. The J segment lost 4 bases and the V segment lost 2 bases, leaving 6 bases of the junction unmatched. CDR3 sequence reads: CASSQRGDLSDTQYF. CDR3 DNA: TGCGCCAGCAGCCAACGGGGGGACCTTTCAGATACGCAGTATTTT.

In its sample, this clonotype was seen a few times. The chain is built from TRBV9 and TRBJ2-1; 9 bases are a match to TRBD1. V gave up 3 bases and J gave up 6 bases; unmatched junction bases: 4. CDR1 is SGDLS, CDR2 YYNGEE, per germline. The CDR3 has 14 amino acids. Here the CDR3 reads CASSATGGVNEQFF. DNA of the CDR3: TGTGCCAGCAGCGCGACAGGGGGGGTCAATGAGCAGTTCTTC.

This clonotype was observed a few times. V gene TRBV10-3 combines with J gene TRBJ2-7, with TRBD2 matching over 7 bases. Trimming at V came to 4 bases and at J to 0 bases, leaving 9 bases not matched to a gene. The CDR3 has 16 amino acids. Per the germline V gene, CDR1 is ENHRY and CDR2 is SYGVKD. Here the CDR3 DNA reads TGTGCCATCAGTGCCAACGGGGGGACGAGCTCCTACGAGCAGTACTTC. Its protein product is CAISANGGTSSYEQYF.